The 21 T cell receptor beta chains below come from one sample, sequenced in a study of blood T cells in healthy people across ages. The authors ran a second PCR of about 6 to 11 cycles using a sample-barcoded 5' primer and a J-beta primer mix. TCRdb used MiXCR to reprocess the 5' RACE reads, holding one entry per CDR3 protein. The sample lists 1 million to 1.2 million distinct CDR3 sequences, less than 45% occurring once. Specimen: blood. The receptors derive from a man between 18 and 29 years old in good health.

The CDR3: CSARVEGVGYGYTF. CDR3 in DNA: TGCAGTGCTAGAGTTGAGGGCGTCGGCTATGGCTACACCTTC. V and J are TRBV20-1 and TRBJ1-2; D gene unclear. Trimming shortened V by 1 base and J by 4 bases, and 13 bases separated the two germline ends. CDR3 length equals 14 residues. Germline V lookup: CDR1 DFQATT, CDR2 SNEGSKA (reference sequence).

Points on this clonotype: A much larger clonotype is one base distant, so this may be a read error. This sequence joins TRBV9 and TRBJ2-7; TRBD2 is a possible D gene (5 bases). Germline V gives CDR1 SGDLS, CDR2 YYNGEE. This CDR3 has 14 residues. Between the trimmed V and J ends, which lost 3 bases and 1 base, there was a span of 11 bases. The CDR3 sequence is CASSAEGSSYEQYF. The CDR3, as DNA: TGTGCCAGCAGCGCAGAGGGCAGTTCCTACGAGCAGTACTTC.

J is TRBJ2-3 and V is TRBV7-2; D is ambiguous. The V gene's germline CDR1 is SGHTA and CDR2 FQGNSA. The CDR3 is 14 residues long. Trimming pared 5 bases from V and 2 bases from J, leaving 11 bases between. In nucleotides, the CDR3 is TGTGCCAGCAGCCCCGACAAGCTCACAGATACGCAGTATTTT. Protein: CASSPDKLTDTQYF.

V is TRBV5-6 and J is TRBJ2-2; possible D gene TRBD1, 6 bases. The CDR3 has 16 residues. Germline V lookup: CDR1 SGHDT, CDR2 YYEEEE. V was shortened by 5 bases and J by 1 base, with 15 bases between the two germline ends. As DNA, the CDR3 is TGTGCCAGCAGTCTATGGTCGGGACAGAACACCGGGGAGCTGTTTTTT. Translation: CASSLWSGQNTGELFF.

This clonotype was observed a handful of times. The chain combines TRBV5-1 with TRBJ1-2; D remains unclear. Looked up from germline, CDR1 is SGHRS and CDR2 is YFSETQ. Trimming cost V 4 bases and J 2 bases, with 12 bases left between them. The CDR3 has 14 residues. This CDR3 is CASSPPSGNYGYTF. Here the CDR3 DNA reads TGCGCCAGCAGCCCCCCGTCGGGGAACTATGGCTACACCTTC.

This clonotype was seen more than once but under ten times. This rearrangement joins TRBV7-3 to TRBJ2-1; D is unclear. The germline V gene encodes CDR1 SGHTA and CDR2 FQGTGA. V was pared by 1 base and J by 3 bases, with 7 bases between. The CDR3 sequence is 14 residues long. In DNA, the CDR3 is TGTGCCAGCAGCTTAAGTATGGTCTACAATGAGCAGTTCTTC. Amino acid sequence: CASSLSMVYNEQFF.

The chain has TRBV20-1 and TRBJ2-2, with D possibly being TRBD1 (5 bases). V was shortened by 5 bases and J by 2 bases, with 6 bases between the two germline ends. This CDR3 has 12 residues. Germline CDR1 DFQATT, CDR2 SNEGSKA (reference sequence). The CDR3 DNA follows: TGCAGTGCTCAGGGTAACACCGGGGAGCTGTTTTTT. It codes for CSAQGNTGELFF.

The chain links TRBV5-1 to TRBJ2-1; 7 bases are a match to TRBD2. The ends lost 2 bases at V and 9 bases at J; junction bases unmatched: 8. The CDR3 spans 14 residues. The germline gives CDR1 SGHRS, CDR2 YFSETQ. This CDR3 reads CASSLPRGVGEQFF. Written as DNA, the CDR3 is TGCGCCAGCAGCTTACCCCGGGGGGTTGGTGAGCAGTTCTTC.

The chain links TRBV5-1 to TRBJ1-4; 7 nucleotides agree with TRBD1. CDR3 size: 15 residues. Trimming removed 3 bases from V and 0 bases from J; junction bases left unmatched: 2. CDR1 and CDR2 from the germline V gene are SGHRS and YFSETQ. The chain's CDR3 is CASSWDSTTNEKLFF. Here the CDR3 DNA reads TGCGCCAGCAGCTGGGACAGTACAACTAATGAAAAACTGTTTTTT.

As for this clonotype: A much larger clone lies a single base off, so this may be a read error. The chain links TRBV3-1 to TRBJ1-2; a possible D gene is TRBD1 (6 bases). Germline V gene lookup returns CDR1 LGHDT and CDR2 YNNKEL (reference sequence). Trimming shortened V by 7 bases and J by 4 bases, and 13 bases separated the two germline ends. This CDR3 region has 13 residues. The CDR3, as DNA: TGTGCCAGCACCCCTCCAGGGGCCTATGGCTACACCTTC. Its translation is CASTPPGAYGYTF.

The rearrangement joins TRBV2 to TRBJ2-3; D is uncertain. The V end was cut by 7 bases, the J end by 2 bases, with 7 bases between. Germline values: CDR1 SNHLY, CDR2 FYNNEI. The CDR3 is 12 residues long. CDR3 in amino acids: CASTLHTDTQYF. As DNA, the CDR3 is TGTGCCAGCACCTTACACACAGATACGCAGTATTTT.

This chain connects TRBV12-5 to TRBJ2-3, with 8 bases aligning to TRBD1. The CDR3 has 15 residues. Germline V gene data show CDR1 as LGHNT and CDR2 as FRNRAP. V lost 4 bases to trimming and J lost 10 bases; unmatched junction nucleotides: 13. The CDR3 loop is CASGSVPGWGQAQYF. The CDR3 DNA follows: TGTGCTAGTGGTTCGGTACCGGGGTGGGGACAGGCGCAGTATTTT.

The V and J genes are TRBV4-2 and TRBJ2-7; D may be TRBD1 (6 bases). This CDR3 region has 15 residues. V was cut by 1 base and J by 3 bases, with 13 bases left in between. In germline, CDR1 is LGHNA, CDR2 YNFKEQ. The CDR3 nucleotides are TGTGCCAGCAGCCAAGGGCAACAGGGATACTACGAGCAGTACTTC. Its translation is CASSQGQQGYYEQYF.

This chain joins TRBV7-9 and TRBJ2-4; either TRBD1 or TRBD2 may fit D (5 bases each). This CDR3 is built from 14 residues. Trimming pared 4 bases from V and 14 bases from J, leaving 21 bases between. Germline CDR1 is SEHNR and CDR2 is FQNEAQ (reference sequence). The CDR3 region has the DNA TGTGCCAGCAGCTCCCCTGGGGACCTGTACAAGGAGTACTTC. It encodes CASSSPGDLYKEYF. The full variable domain, its missing parts supplied by reference TRBV7-9 and TRBJ2-4, is DTGVSQNPRHKITKRGQNVTFRCDPISEHNRLYWYRQTLGQGPEFLTYFQNEAQLEKSRLLSDRFSAERPKGSFSTLEIQRTEQGDSAMYLCASSSPGDLYKEYFGAGTRLSVL.

This clonotype was seen more than once but under ten times. The chain combines TRBV6-5 with TRBJ1-2; D may be TRBD1 (5 bases). The CDR3 is 15 residues long. Germline V gives CDR1 MNHEY, CDR2 SVGAGI. Trimming pared 0 bases from V and 4 bases from J, leaving 12 bases between. In DNA form, the CDR3 reads TGTGCCAGCAGTTACTCGCAGGGATCGGGCTATGGCTACACCTTC. Encoded protein: CASSYSQGSGYGYTF.

V gene TRBV27 combines with J gene TRBJ1-5; a weak D match, TRBD1 (6 bases). This CDR3 has 15 amino acids. In germline, CDR1 is MNHEY, CDR2 SMNVEV (reference sequence). The germline V and J ends were trimmed by 6 bases and 0 bases, with 12 bases remaining between them. CDR3 nucleotide sequence: TGTGCCAGCAGAGGACAGCCCTATAGCAATCAGCCCCAGCATTTT. Translating gives CASRGQPYSNQPQHF.

This chain uses TRBV6-5 with TRBJ2-7; 8 bases align to TRBD1. Trimming removed 2 bases from V and 3 bases from J; junction bases left unmatched: 6. The CDR3 loop spans 15 amino acids. The germline V gene encodes CDR1 MNHEY and CDR2 SVGAGI. CDR3 nucleotide sequence: TGTGCCAGCAGTTACCGGGCAGGGGGCCACTACGAGCAGTACTTC. This translates into CASSYRAGGHYEQYF.

This clonotype appeared a few times. The rearrangement links TRBV11-2 to TRBJ2-7, with D unclear. CDR3 length: 15 residues. CDR1 is SGHAT, CDR2 FQNNGV, per germline. Trimming removed 0 bases at V and 4 bases at J, with 13 bases between. In DNA, the CDR3 is TGTGCCAGCAGCTTAGATCGGAAGGGAAGATACGAGCAGTACTTC. Protein sequence: CASSLDRKGRYEQYF.

The CDR3 DNA reads TGTGCCAGCAGCCAACAGGGATATGGCGGGGAGCTGTTTTTT. Amino acids: CASSQQGYGGELFF. This chain links TRBV13 with TRBJ2-2; maybe TRBD1 (6 bases). This CDR3 region has 14 residues. V lost 5 bases to trimming and J lost 7 bases, with 14 bases between them. The germline gives CDR1 PRHDT, CDR2 FYEKMQ (reference sequence).

This clonotype has more than one count but fewer than ten. The CDR3 sequence is CSVTGTLGTEAFF. CDR3 coding DNA: TGCAGCGTTACCGGGACATTGGGGACTGAAGCTTTCTTT. The chain links TRBV29-1 to TRBJ1-1; possible D gene TRBD1, 6 bases. Between the trimmed V and J ends, which lost 5 bases and 5 bases, there was a span of 15 bases. Germline V CDR1 and CDR2: SQVTM, ANQGSEA. The CDR3 runs to 13 residues.

V is TRBV2 and J is TRBJ1-2, with 7 bases lining up with TRBD1. Germline values: CDR1 SNHLY, CDR2 FYNNEI. V lost 2 bases, J lost 8 bases, and 14 bases stayed unmatched. CDR3 size: 16 residues. The CDR3 nucleotides read TGTGCCAGCAGTGAATGGAGGGAGGGACAGCCACTGGGCTACACCTTC. This translates into CASSEWREGQPLGYTF.